The 25 T cell receptor beta chains below all came from one sample that was sequenced in a study of post-analysis software for immune sequencing data. Study-wide results and limits: Controls showed lower frequencies than patients for roughly five TRBV segments, and TRBV5-6, TRBV5-1 and TRBV20-1 were among these.

These receptors' targets are unknown. Prepared TCR beta cDNA libraries contained unique molecular identifiers. In TCRdb, the PCR reads were re-called with MiXCR into one record per CDR3 protein. The sample carries a few hundred thousand distinct CDR3 sequences, roughly 34% recorded once. The sequencing sample was made of blood. The receptors were gathered from a girl between 2 and 17 years old with multiple sclerosis.

The chain combines TRBV5-1 with TRBJ1-2, with 10 bases identical to TRBD1. With 0 bases clipped from V and 7 bases from J, the junction kept 6 bases outside the gene matches. CDR3 length: 15 amino acids. CDR1 is SGHRS, CDR2 YFSETQ, per germline. The DNA of the CDR3 is TGCGCCAGCAGCTTGGATGGACAGGGGGTTGCTGGCTACACCTTC. Its translation: CASSLDGQGVAGYTF.

About this clonotype itself: A junction end diverges from the germline sequence, so it may reflect a read error. The CDR3 DNA reads TGTGCCAGCCGTGAGGGGCTGACACGCCTCAATGAGCAGTTCTTC. Its translation: CASREGLTRLNEQFF. The chain employs TRBV6-1 and TRBJ2-1; D is possibly TRBD1 or TRBD2 (5 bases each). The CDR3 contains 15 residues. The V gene's germline CDR1 is MNHNS and CDR2 SASEGT.

V usage is TRBV20-1 and J usage is TRBJ2-5; D tentatively reads TRBD1 or TRBD2 (5 bases each). Germline assignment: CDR1 DFQATT and CDR2 SNEGSKA (reference sequence). V was trimmed by 6 bases and J by 5 bases, leaving 16 bases between them. This CDR3 region has 13 residues. The CDR3 region has the DNA TGCAGTGCCGACGTCCGGGGCGGGGAGACCCAGTACTTC. Translating gives CSADVRGGETQYF.

The V gene is TRBV5-1, the J gene TRBJ2-7; 13 bases line up with TRBD2. The DNA end is more similar to TRBJ2-5, so the J call may be wrong. Looked up from germline, CDR1 is SGHRS and CDR2 is YFSETQ. This CDR3 is built from 15 residues. In nucleotides, the CDR3 is TGCGCCAGCAGCTTGACTAGCGGGGGGGTGAAGACCCAGTACTTC. Translated: CASSLTSGGVKTQYF.

This clonotype was counted a few times. CDR3 sequence (DNA): TGCAGTGCTGTAGCGGGGGCCGGAGGGACCCAGTACTTC. Its protein product is CSAVAGAGGTQYF. V and J are TRBV20-1 and TRBJ2-5; 9 nucleotides line up with TRBD2. The junction had 8 bases not matched to a gene; V was cut back by 5 bases and J by 7 bases. The CDR3 spans 13 residues. Germline V lookup: CDR1 DFQATT, CDR2 SNEGSKA (reference sequence).

V usage is TRBV10-3 and J usage is TRBJ1-2; possible D gene TRBD1, 6 bases. This CDR3 has 16 residues. Trimming pared 4 bases from V and 0 bases from J, leaving 15 bases between. The germline CDR1 and CDR2 sequences are ENHRY and SYGVKD. This CDR3 reads CAISANTGKSNYGYTF. In DNA form, the CDR3 reads TGTGCCATCAGTGCAAACACAGGGAAGTCTAACTATGGCTACACCTTC.

V usage is TRBV20-1 and J usage is TRBJ2-1; D gene ambiguous. The J call may not be correct, given that the DNA end is closer to TRBJ2-7. The CDR3 runs to 16 residues. The germline gives CDR1 DFQATT, CDR2 SNEGSKA (reference sequence). The CDR3 nucleotides are TGCAGTGCAACCCCCGGTAGGCAACCTTCCTACAATGAGCAGTACTTC. It yields the protein CSATPGRQPSYNEQYF.

This chain connects TRBV5-1 to TRBJ1-1; D uncertain. V was cut by 1 base and J by 0 bases, with 7 bases left in between. Germline assignment: CDR1 SGHRS and CDR2 YFSETQ. This CDR3 has 14 amino acids. The CDR3 DNA reads TGCGCCAGCAGCTTGACAGTGATGAACACTGAAGCTTTCTTT. Translation gives CASSLTVMNTEAFF.

V usage is TRBV5-6 and J usage is TRBJ2-3, with 8 bases identical to TRBD2. Trimming cost V 0 bases and J 5 bases; bases outside gene matches: 2. The CDR3 has 14 amino acids. CDR1 is SGHDT and CDR2 is YYEEEE in the germline V gene. DNA of the CDR3: TGTGCCAGCAGCTTGGTTCGGGGGGGAGATACGCAGTATTTT. Residues: CASSLVRGGDTQYF.

This sequence joins TRBV6-6 and TRBJ1-4; a weak D match, TRBD1 (5 bases). The germline V and J ends were trimmed by 8 bases and 11 bases, with 12 bases remaining between them. The length of the CDR3 is 11 residues. The germline V gene encodes CDR1 MNHNY and CDR2 SVGAGI (reference sequence). CDR3 protein: CASSRGGKLFF. In nucleotides, the CDR3 is TGTGCCAGCTCCCGGGGGGGGAAACTGTTTTTT.

V is TRBV3-1 and J is TRBJ2-3; 8 bases align to TRBD1. V shed 4 bases and J 8 bases; nucleotides not matched to a gene: 11. The germline gives CDR1 LGHDT, CDR2 YNNKEL (reference sequence). CDR3 size: 15 residues. CDR3 region: CASSPRDRPGGTQYF. CDR3 in DNA: TGTGCCAGCAGCCCACGGGACAGGCCCGGGGGTACGCAGTATTTT.

This chain links TRBV5-1 with TRBJ1-1; a weak D match, TRBD1 (5 bases). The V end was cut by 4 bases, the J end by 6 bases, with 16 bases between. CDR1 and CDR2 (germline): SGHRS, YFSETQ. The CDR3 has 14 amino acids. CDR3 protein: CASSPSVMGAEAFF. In DNA, the CDR3 is TGCGCCAGCAGCCCCAGCGTTATGGGGGCTGAAGCTTTCTTT.

This clonotype was counted a few times. The rearrangement links TRBV20-1 to TRBJ2-7; tentatively, D is TRBD2 (7 bases). V was clipped by 5 bases and J by 10 bases, with 24 bases between them. The CDR3 has 14 residues. Germline loops: CDR1 DFQATT, CDR2 SNEGSKA (reference sequence). CDR3 coding DNA: TGCAGTGCTCAATTGCCGGGGGGCTCCTATTTCCAGTACTTC. Translated, it gives CSAQLPGGSYFQYF.

Worth noting for this clonotype: At one end the junction does not follow the germline gene, possibly because of a read error. The chain carries TRBV6-5 and TRBJ2-1, with TRBD1 as a possible D gene (6 bases). The CDR3 is 13 amino acids. Germline CDR1 and CDR2: MNHEY and SVGAGI. The CDR3 is CASRGGQLNERFF. CDR3 bases: TGTGCCAGCAGGGGCGGACAGCTCAATGAGCGGTTCTTC.

CDR3 nucleotides: TGTGCCATCAGTGAAAGGACCGTAGGGACAGATACGCAGTATTTT. This codes for CAISERTVGTDTQYF. V gene TRBV10-3 combines with J gene TRBJ2-3, with D uncertain. Looked up from germline, CDR1 is ENHRY and CDR2 is SYGVKD. V was cut by 3 bases and J by 3 bases, with 13 bases left in between. The CDR3 has 15 residues.

The chain links TRBV10-3 to TRBJ2-7, with 7 bases that match TRBD1. In germline, CDR1 is ENHRY, CDR2 SYGVKD. V was pared by 5 bases and J by 0 bases, with 10 bases of the junction left unmatched. The CDR3 runs 16 residues. The CDR3 DNA reads as TGTGCCATCAGTCCCTCGACAGGGAAGGTCTCCTACGAGCAGTACTTC. This codes for CAISPSTGKVSYEQYF.

The V call is TRBV6-6, the J call TRBJ1-5; D is perhaps TRBD1 (6 bases). The ends were cut back, 5 bases at V and 7 bases at J, with 12 bases in the middle. The CDR3 covers 13 residues. Germline V gene sequence: CDR1 MNHNY, CDR2 SVGAGI (reference sequence). Here the CDR3 DNA reads TGTGCCAGCAGTCTCAACAGGGCCCAGCCCCAGCATTTT. This sequence encodes CASSLNRAQPQHF.

The CDR3 region has the DNA TGCAGGGCTGGCCGTATGGCGGTAGAGCAGTTCTTC. Its translation: CRAGRMAVEQFF. The chain employs TRBV20-1 and TRBJ2-1; D is ambiguous. The CDR3 is 12 amino acids. Germline CDR1 is DFQATT and CDR2 is SNEGSKA (reference sequence).

This clonotype was picked up a small number of times. The chain joins TRBV12-3 or TRBV12-4 to TRBJ1-2; no reliable D call. The CDR3 is made up of 13 amino acids. Trimming took 4 bases from V and 3 from J, leaving 9 bases between them. CDR3 sequence reads: CASSSSVDYGYTF. DNA for the CDR3: TGTGCCAGCAGTTCCTCGGTCGACTATGGCTACACCTTC.

This chain uses TRBV29-1 with TRBJ2-7; 9 bases match TRBD1. This CDR3 spans 15 amino acids. V dropped 7 bases and J dropped 7; count of bases not matched to a gene: 17. Germline V CDR1 and CDR2: SQVTM, ANQGSEA. CDR3 in amino acids: CSASGTGFFSQEQYF. The CDR3 DNA is TGCAGCGCATCCGGGACAGGGTTTTTTTCCCAAGAGCAGTACTTC.

The V call is TRBV12-3 or TRBV12-4, the J call TRBJ2-5; D is undetermined. Trimming cost V 6 bases and J 11 bases, with 19 bases left between them. The CDR3 contains 13 residues. This CDR3 is CASRRSGRDEQYF. The CDR3 DNA reads TGTGCCAGCAGGCGGTCGGGTAGGGATGAGCAGTACTTC.

The chain joins TRBV9 to TRBJ2-7; tentatively, D is TRBD1 (5 bases). The J call is doubtful: the DNA matches TRBJ2-5 better. Per germline, CDR1 SGDLS and CDR2 YYNGEE. The CDR3 runs to 15 residues. The CDR3 region has the DNA TGTGCCAGCAGCGCGCATCCAGGGCCCCAAGAGACCCAGTACTTC. Protein: CASSAHPGPQETQYF.

This clonotype appeared a single time. V gene TRBV7-6 combines with J gene TRBJ1-5; TRBD1 aligns across 10 bases. After removal of 3 bases from V and 5 bases from J, the junction contained 16 bases not matched to a gene. Germline-derived CDR1 and CDR2 are SGHVS and FNYEAQ. The CDR3 sequence is 19 residues long. The CDR3 DNA follows: TGTGCCAGCAGCTTTCTCCGGGACAGGGGACCGGTTAGGCATCAGCCCCAGCATTTT. It yields the protein CASSFLRDRGPVRHQPQHF.

The chain links TRBV7-9 to TRBJ2-5; 7 bases map to TRBD2. V lost 5 bases and J lost 3; bases outside the gene matches: 12. The CDR3 loop spans 16 amino acids. Germline V lookup: CDR1 SEHNR, CDR2 FQNEAQ (reference sequence). This chain's CDR3 is CASSPISPAGEETQYF. CDR3 nucleotide sequence: TGTGCCAGCAGCCCCATTTCCCCCGCGGGGGAAGAGACCCAGTACTTC.

Here the CDR3 DNA reads TGTGCCAGCAGTTACGGGGCGGGGGGCCAAGAGACCCAGTACTTC. It specifies CASSYGAGGQETQYF. This sequence joins TRBV6-5 and TRBJ2-5; 8 nucleotides agree with TRBD2. After removal of 2 bases from V and 1 base from J, the junction contained 3 bases not matched to a gene. The CDR3 spans 15 residues. In germline, CDR1 is MNHEY, CDR2 SVGAGI.